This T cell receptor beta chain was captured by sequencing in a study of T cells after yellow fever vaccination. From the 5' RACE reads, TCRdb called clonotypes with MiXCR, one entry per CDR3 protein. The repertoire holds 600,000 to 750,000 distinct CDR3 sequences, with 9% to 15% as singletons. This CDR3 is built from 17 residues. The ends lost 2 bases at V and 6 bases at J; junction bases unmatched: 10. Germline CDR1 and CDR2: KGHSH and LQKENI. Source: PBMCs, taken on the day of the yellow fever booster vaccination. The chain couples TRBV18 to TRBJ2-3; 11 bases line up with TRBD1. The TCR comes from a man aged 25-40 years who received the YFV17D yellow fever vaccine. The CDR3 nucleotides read TGTGCCAGCTCACCAGGAGTTCGGACAGGGGGCCTCGATACGCAGTATTTT. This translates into CASSPGVRTGGLDTQYF.